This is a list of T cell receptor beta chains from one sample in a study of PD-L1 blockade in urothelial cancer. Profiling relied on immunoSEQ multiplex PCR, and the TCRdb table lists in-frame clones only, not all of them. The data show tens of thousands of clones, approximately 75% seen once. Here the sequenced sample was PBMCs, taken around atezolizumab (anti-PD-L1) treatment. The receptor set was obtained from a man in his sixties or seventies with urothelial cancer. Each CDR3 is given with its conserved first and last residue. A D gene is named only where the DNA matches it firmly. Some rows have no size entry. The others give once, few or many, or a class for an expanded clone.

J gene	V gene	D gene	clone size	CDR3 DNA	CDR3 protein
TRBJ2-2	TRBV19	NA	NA	TGTGCCACCAGATCCGGACTCGGCGGCACCGGGGAGCTGTTTTTT	CATRSGLGGTGELFF
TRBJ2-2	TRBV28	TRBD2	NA	TGTGCCAGCAGTACGCGGGCGGGAGTAGGCCCCGGGGAGCTGTTTTTT	CASSTRAGVGPGELFF
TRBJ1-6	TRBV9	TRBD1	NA	TGTGCCAGCAGCGTAAACAGGGGAGGCTCACCCCTCCACTTT	CASSVNRGGSPLHF
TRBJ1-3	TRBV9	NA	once	TGTGCCAGCAGCCCGGGAGGGGCACTCTCTGGAAACACCATATATTTT	CASSPGGALSGNTIYF
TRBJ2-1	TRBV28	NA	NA	TGTGCCAGCAGTAAGGCTAGCGTAGGGCATGAGCAGTTCTTC	CASSKASVGHEQFF
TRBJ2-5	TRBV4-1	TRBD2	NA	TGCGCCAGCAGCTTCCTTAGCGGGGGGCGAGAGACCCAGTACTTC	CASSFLSGGRETQYF
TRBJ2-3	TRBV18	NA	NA	TGTGCCAGCTCACCCTTTTCACAGGGAGCTAGCACAGATACGCAGTATTTT	CASSPFSQGASTDTQYF
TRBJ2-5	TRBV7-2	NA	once	TGTGCCAGCAGCGTTTTGCGGGAAGAGACCCAGTACTTC	CASSVLREETQYF
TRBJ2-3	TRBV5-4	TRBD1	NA	TGTGCCAGCAACCACAGGGGATTTTATGGAGATACGCAGTATTTT	CASNHRGFYGDTQYF
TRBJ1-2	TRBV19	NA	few	TGTGCCAGTAGGCCCCGCGGGGGGCGAAACTATGGCTACACCTTC	CASRPRGGRNYGYTF
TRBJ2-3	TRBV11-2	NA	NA	TGTGCCAGCCGGGAAACTACAGATACGCAGTATTTT	CASRETTDTQYF
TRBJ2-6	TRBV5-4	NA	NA	TGTGCCAGCAGCTCAAACTGGGGGGTTCGAAACGTCCTGACTTTC	CASSSNWGVRNVLTF
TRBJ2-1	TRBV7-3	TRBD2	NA	TGTGCCAGCAGCTTAGAACTAGCGGGAAACAATGAGCAGTTCTTC	CASSLELAGNNEQFF
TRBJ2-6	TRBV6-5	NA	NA	TGTGCCAGCAGTTCCGACAGATTTGGGGCCAACGTCCTGACTTTC	CASSSDRFGANVLTF
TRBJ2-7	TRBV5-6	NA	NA	TGTGCCAGCAGTAAACAGGGAACCTACGAGCAGTACTTC	CASSKQGTYEQYF
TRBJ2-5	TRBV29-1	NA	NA	TGCAGCGTTGCTGAAGAGACCCAGTACTTC	CSVAEETQYF
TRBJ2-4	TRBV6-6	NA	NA	TGTGCCAGCAGTCACCCTGCACGGAGTTCAAACATTCAGTACTTC	CASSHPARSSNIQYF
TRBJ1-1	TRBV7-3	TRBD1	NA	TGTGCCAGCAGCATGACAGGGGGGAACACTGAAGCTTTCTTT	CASSMTGGNTEAFF
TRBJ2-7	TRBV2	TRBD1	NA	TGTGCCAGCGACAAAACCGGGACAGCCTACGAGCAGTACTTC	CASDKTGTAYEQYF
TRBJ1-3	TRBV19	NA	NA	TGTGCCAGTCGGTCTAGGGGATCTGGAAACACCATATATTTT	CASRSRGSGNTIYF
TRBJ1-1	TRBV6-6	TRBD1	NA	TGTGCCAGCAGTTACGACAGGGGAATGAACACTGAAGCTTTCTTT	CASSYDRGMNTEAFF
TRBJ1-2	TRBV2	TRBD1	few	TGTGCCAGCAGTCCCGACAGGGTATCTGGCTACACCTTC	CASSPDRVSGYTF
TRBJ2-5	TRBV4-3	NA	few	TGCGCCAGCAGCCAACAGGGAGGCGAGACCCAGTACTTC	CASSQQGGETQYF
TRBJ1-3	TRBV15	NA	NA	TGTGCCACCAGCAGACAGGTTTCTGGAAACACCATATATTTT	CATSRQVSGNTIYF
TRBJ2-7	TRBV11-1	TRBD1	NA	TGTGCCAGCAGCCCGAAGGACAGGGGGGCCTACGAGCAGTACTTC	CASSPKDRGAYEQYF
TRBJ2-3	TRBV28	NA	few	TGTGCCAGCAGAGGGGCCTCAAACGTGGATACGCAGTATTTT	CASRGASNVDTQYF
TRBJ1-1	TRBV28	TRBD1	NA	TGTGCCAGCAGTTCCCTGACAGGGGCAGCTTTCTTT	CASSSLTGAAFF
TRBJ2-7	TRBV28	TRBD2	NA	TGTGCCAGCACCCCGGGGGGGGCGGGACGGGAGCAGTACTTC	CASTPGGAGREQYF
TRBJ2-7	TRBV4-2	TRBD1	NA	TGTGCCAGCAGCCAAGATCCGGGACAGCCCTACGAGCAGTACTTC	CASSQDPGQPYEQYF
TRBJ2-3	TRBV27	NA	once	TGTGCCAGCAGTTTATCAAATAGCGCCTGGCAGTATTTT	CASSLSNSAWQYF
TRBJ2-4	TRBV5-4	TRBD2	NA	TGTGCCAGCAGCTTGGATCTAGCGGTAGCCAAAAACATTCAGTACTTC	CASSLDLAVAKNIQYF
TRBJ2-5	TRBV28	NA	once	TGTGCCAGCAGCCGCAACCCGGAGGCCCAGTACTTC	CASSRNPEAQYF
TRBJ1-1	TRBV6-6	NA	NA	TGTGCCAGCAGTTACCCGGCGGGGAACACTGAAGCTTTCTTT	CASSYPAGNTEAFF
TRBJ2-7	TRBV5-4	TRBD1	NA	TGTGCCAGCAGTTTCAGGGGGCGCGCTGACGAGCAGTACTTC	CASSFRGRADEQYF
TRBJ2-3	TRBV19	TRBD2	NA	TGTGCCAGTAGTACCCGACTAGCGGGGGGTCCCACAGATACGCAGTATTTT	CASSTRLAGGPTDTQYF
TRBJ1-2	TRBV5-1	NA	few	TGCGCCAGCAGCTTGGCAGGGAAGGGCGGCTACACCTTC	CASSLAGKGGYTF
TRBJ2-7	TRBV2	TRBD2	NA	TGTGCCAGCAGTGGGACTAGCGGGGCCTACGAGCAGTACTTC	CASSGTSGAYEQYF
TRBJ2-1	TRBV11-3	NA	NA	TGTGCCAGCAGCTTAGATTCCACCATCGGTATTGAGCAGTTCTTC	CASSLDSTIGIEQFF
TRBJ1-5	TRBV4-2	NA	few	TGTGCCAGCAGCCATCAGACAGGACGGAATCAGCCCCAGCATTTT	CASSHQTGRNQPQHF
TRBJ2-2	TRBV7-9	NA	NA	TGTGCCAGCAGCGGAACAAGGGGCAGATCTTACGGGGAGCTGTTTTTT	CASSGTRGRSYGELFF
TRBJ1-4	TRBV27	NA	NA	TGTGCCAGCAGTTTCGCAGGGGCTAATGAAAAACTGTTTTTT	CASSFAGANEKLFF
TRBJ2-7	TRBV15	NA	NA	TGTGCCACCAGCAGAGATCTTTTACAGGCGGGAGAGCAGTACTTC	CATSRDLLQAGEQYF
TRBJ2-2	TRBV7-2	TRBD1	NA	TGTGCCAGCAGCGGACAGGGATTCACCGGGGAGCTGTTTTTT	CASSGQGFTGELFF
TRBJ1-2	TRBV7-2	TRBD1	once	TGTGCCAGCAGCTTAACAGGGGGCGCATCATATGGCTACACCTTC	CASSLTGGASYGYTF
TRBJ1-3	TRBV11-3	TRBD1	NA	TGTGCCAGCAGCCCCCGGACAGGGACTGGAAACACCATATATTTT	CASSPRTGTGNTIYF
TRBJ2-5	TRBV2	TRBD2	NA	TGTGCCAGCAGTGCCGCGGACCCTACGGGGGGGACCCAGTACTTC	CASSAADPTGGTQYF
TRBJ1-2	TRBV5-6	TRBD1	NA	TGTGCCAGCAGCGTTTCCGGGACAGGGGCCTATGGCTACACCTTC	CASSVSGTGAYGYTF
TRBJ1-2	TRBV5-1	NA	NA	TGCGCCAGCAGCCCGGCAGGACGGAGAGGAGGATCGAGCTATGGCTACACCTTC	CASSPAGRRGGSSYGYTF
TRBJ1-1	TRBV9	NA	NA	TGTGCCAGCAGCGTACAGGGTTCTGAAGCTTTCTTT	CASSVQGSEAFF
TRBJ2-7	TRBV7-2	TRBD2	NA	TGTGCCAGCAGCACCGAACTAGCGGGAGGTAAATACGAGCAGTACTTC	CASSTELAGGKYEQYF
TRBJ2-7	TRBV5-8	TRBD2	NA	TGTGCCAGCAGCTGGGGGGGATACGAGCAGTACTTC	CASSWGGYEQYF
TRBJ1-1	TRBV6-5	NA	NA	TGTGCCAGCAGTTACTCCGCGGGGGACACTGAAGCTTTCTTT	CASSYSAGDTEAFF
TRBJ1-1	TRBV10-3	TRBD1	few	TGTGCCATCAGTGCCCTGGACAGGCAAAACACTGAAGCTTTCTTT	CAISALDRQNTEAFF
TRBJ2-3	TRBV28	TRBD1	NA	TGTGCCAGCATGGTGGGGGACAGGGTACCAGATACGCAGTATTTT	CASMVGDRVPDTQYF